This section outlines one T cell receptor beta chain sequence together with its context. The data were taken from a study of blood T cell repertoires in COVID-19. Looking at the study overall: Sources were T cells, B-cell-depleted T cells, or PBMCs; the material itself was cDNA or gDNA.

TCRdb keeps only in-frame clones here, not all; method: immunoSEQ multiplex PCR. The table records over 140,000 clones, around 82% of them present only once. The source of this sequence is a woman in her sixties with acute or convalescent COVID-19. The material sequenced was peripheral blood.

CDR3 nucleotide sequence: TGTGCCAGCAGCTCCTACAGGGCCAGACAGACTGAAGCTTTCTTT. Translated: CASSSYRARQTEAFF. The chain carries TRBV7-9 and TRBJ1-1; tentatively, D is TRBD1 (6 bases). The V end was cut by 4 bases, the J end by 5 bases, with 17 bases between. This CDR3 has 15 amino acids. Per germline, CDR1 SEHNR and CDR2 FQNEAQ (reference sequence).